Shown below are 3 T cell receptor beta chains from a single sample sequenced in a study of T cell clonotyping in hematopoietic cell transplantation. Time point given: recipient sample about 28 days before transplant, after cytoreduction. Produced via immunoSEQ multiplex PCR; TCRdb's table is partial and in-frame only. The top ten hold roughly 1.7% of the sample, which has about 69,000 clones, roughly 95% seen once. Sequenced here: peripheral blood mononuclear cells, sampled before stem cell transplant. All receptors come from a woman aged 45-60 years with acute myeloid leukemia. Some clones in this sample may be carry-over from other donors' samples.

The CDR3 protein is CASSLVGGRISREQYF. Written as DNA, the CDR3 is TGCGCCAGCAGCTTGGTTGGCGGGAGGATATCTCGCGAGCAGTACTTC. The V call is TRBV5-1, the J call TRBJ2-7; 8 bases are a match to TRBD2. This CDR3 comprises 16 residues. Germline CDR1 and CDR2: SGHRS and YFSETQ. With 0 bases clipped from V and 6 bases from J, the junction kept 11 bases outside the gene matches.

The CDR3 sequence: CASSLELNSRESSSYTF. In nucleotides, the CDR3 is TGTGCCAGCAGCTTGGAATTGAACAGCAGGGAGTCCTCTAGCTACACCTTC. This sequence joins TRBV5-6 and TRBJ1-2, with a possible D match to TRBD1 (5 bases). CDR3 length equals 17 residues. The germline V gene has CDR1 SGHDT and CDR2 YYEEEE. The V gene lost 0 bases and the J gene lost 9 bases, with 24 bases spanning the gap. The whole variable domain, remainder taken from reference TRBV5-6 and TRBJ1-2, is DAGVTQSPTHLIKTRGQQVTLRCSPKSGHDTVSWYQQALGQGPQFIFQYYEEEERQRGNFPDRFSGHQFPNYSSELNVNALLLGDSALYLCASSLELNSRESSSYTFGSGTRLTVV.

This chain connects TRBV28 to TRBJ2-5; TRBD1 is a possible D gene (5 bases). CDR1 is MDHEN, CDR2 SYDVKM, per germline. The CDR3 loop spans 14 amino acids. Trimming took 5 bases from V and 2 from J, leaving 12 bases between them. The CDR3 DNA follows: TGTGCCAGCAGTCCTCTTGGGGCTCAAGAGACCCAGTACTTC. This codes for CASSPLGAQETQYF. Full variable domain (rest looked up from reference TRBV28 and TRBJ2-5): DVKVTQSSRYLVKRTGEKVFLECVQDMDHENMFWYRQDPGLGLRLIYFSYDVKMKEKGDIPEGYSVSREKKERFSLILESASTNQTSMYLCASSPLGAQETQYFGPGTRLLVL.